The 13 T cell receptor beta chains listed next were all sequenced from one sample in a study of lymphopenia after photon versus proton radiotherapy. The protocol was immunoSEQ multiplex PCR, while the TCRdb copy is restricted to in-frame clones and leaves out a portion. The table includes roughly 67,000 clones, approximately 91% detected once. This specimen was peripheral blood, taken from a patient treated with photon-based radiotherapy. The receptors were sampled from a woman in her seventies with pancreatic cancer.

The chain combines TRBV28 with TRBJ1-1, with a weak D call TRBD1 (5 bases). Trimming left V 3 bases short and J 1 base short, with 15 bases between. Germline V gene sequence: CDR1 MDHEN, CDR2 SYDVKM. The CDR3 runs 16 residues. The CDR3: CASSFSMGPENTEAFF. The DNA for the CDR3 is TGTGCCAGCAGTTTTTCAATGGGACCGGAGAACACTGAAGCTTTCTTT.

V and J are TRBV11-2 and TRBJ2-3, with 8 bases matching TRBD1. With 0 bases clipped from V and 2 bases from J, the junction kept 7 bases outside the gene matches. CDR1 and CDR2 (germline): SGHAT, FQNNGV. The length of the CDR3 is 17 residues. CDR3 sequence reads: CASSLDPRGRVTDTQYF. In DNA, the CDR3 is TGTGCCAGCAGCTTAGACCCCAGGGGGCGCGTCACAGATACGCAGTATTTT.

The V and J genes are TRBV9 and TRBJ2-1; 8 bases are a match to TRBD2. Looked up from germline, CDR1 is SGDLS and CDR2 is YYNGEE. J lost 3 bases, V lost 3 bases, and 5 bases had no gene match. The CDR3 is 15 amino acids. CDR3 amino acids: CASSDRAGVYNEQFF. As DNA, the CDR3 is TGTGCCAGCAGCGATAGAGCGGGGGTCTACAATGAGCAGTTCTTC.

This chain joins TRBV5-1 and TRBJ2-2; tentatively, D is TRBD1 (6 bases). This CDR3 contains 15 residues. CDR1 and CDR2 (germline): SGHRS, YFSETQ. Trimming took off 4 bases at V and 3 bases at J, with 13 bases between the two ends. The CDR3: CASSLRAGDTGELFF. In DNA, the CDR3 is TGCGCCAGCAGCCTCCGTGCAGGGGACACCGGGGAGCTGTTTTTT.

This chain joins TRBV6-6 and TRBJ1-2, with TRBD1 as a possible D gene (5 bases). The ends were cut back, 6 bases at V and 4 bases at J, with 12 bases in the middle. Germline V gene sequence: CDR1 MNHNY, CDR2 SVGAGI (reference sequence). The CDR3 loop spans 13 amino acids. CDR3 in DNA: TGTGCCAGCAGCCGGGGGGGGAGCTATGGCTACACCTTC. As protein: CASSRGGSYGYTF.

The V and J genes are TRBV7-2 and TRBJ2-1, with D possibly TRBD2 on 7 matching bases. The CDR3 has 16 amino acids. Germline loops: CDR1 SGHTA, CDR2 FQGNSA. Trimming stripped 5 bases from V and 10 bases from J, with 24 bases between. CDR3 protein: CASSVEAGQRTREQFF. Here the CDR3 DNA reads TGTGCCAGCAGCGTAGAAGCGGGACAACGGACTAGAGAGCAGTTCTTC. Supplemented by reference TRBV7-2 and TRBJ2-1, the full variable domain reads GAGVSQSPSNKVTEKGKDVELRCDPISGHTALYWYRQSLGQGLEFLIYFQGNSAPDKSGLPSDRFSAERTGGSVSTLTIQRTQQEDSAVYLCASSVEAGQRTREQFFGPGTRLTVL.

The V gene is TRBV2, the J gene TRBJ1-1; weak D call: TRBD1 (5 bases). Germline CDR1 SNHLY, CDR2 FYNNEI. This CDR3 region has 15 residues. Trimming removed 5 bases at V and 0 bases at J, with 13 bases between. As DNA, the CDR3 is TGTGCCAGCAGTTACCAGGGAACCTTGAACACTGAAGCTTTCTTT. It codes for CASSYQGTLNTEAFF.

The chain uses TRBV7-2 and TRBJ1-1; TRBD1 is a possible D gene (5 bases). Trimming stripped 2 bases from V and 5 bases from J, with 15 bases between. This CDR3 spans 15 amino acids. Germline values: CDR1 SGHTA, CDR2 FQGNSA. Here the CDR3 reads CASSLSAIKGTEAFF. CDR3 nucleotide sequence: TGTGCCAGCAGCTTATCGGCAATAAAGGGGACTGAAGCTTTCTTT.

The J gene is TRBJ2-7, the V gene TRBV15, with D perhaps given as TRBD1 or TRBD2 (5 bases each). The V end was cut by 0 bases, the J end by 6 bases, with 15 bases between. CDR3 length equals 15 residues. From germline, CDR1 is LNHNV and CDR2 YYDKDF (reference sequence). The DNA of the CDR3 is TGTGCCACCAGCAGAGATGGGGACGGGTTCGCCGAGCAGTACTTC. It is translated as CATSRDGDGFAEQYF.

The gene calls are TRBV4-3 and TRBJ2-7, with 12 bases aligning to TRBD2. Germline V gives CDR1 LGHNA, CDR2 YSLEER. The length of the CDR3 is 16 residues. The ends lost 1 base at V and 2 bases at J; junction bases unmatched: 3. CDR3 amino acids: CASSQVASGRAYEQYF. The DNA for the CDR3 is TGCGCCAGCAGCCAAGTCGCTAGCGGGAGGGCCTACGAGCAGTACTTC.

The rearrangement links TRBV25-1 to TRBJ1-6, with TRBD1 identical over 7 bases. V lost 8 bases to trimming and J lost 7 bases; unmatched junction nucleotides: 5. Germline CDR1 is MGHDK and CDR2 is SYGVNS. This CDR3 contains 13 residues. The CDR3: CASHTTGNSPLHF. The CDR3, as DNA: TGTGCCAGCCACACGACAGGGAATTCACCCCTCCACTTT.

CDR3 sequence: CASSLFRGAYEQYF. The CDR3 region has the DNA TGTGCCAGCAGCCTGTTCCGGGGGGCCTACGAGCAGTACTTC. The chain combines TRBV14 with TRBJ2-7; 7 bases match TRBD2. The CDR3 consists of 14 residues. V lost 4 bases to trimming and J lost 2 bases; unmatched junction nucleotides: 5. Germline CDR1 is SGHDN and CDR2 is FVKESK.

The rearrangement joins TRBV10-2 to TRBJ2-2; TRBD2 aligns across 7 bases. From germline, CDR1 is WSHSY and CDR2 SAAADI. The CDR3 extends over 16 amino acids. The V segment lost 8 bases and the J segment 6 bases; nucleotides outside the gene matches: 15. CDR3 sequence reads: CASHRGGSDDPGELFF. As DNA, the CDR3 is TGCGCCAGCCACCGGGGCGGGAGTGATGATCCCGGGGAGCTGTTTTTT.